This note documents a single T cell receptor (beta chain) sequence. Other DNA sequences in this sample translate to the same CDR3. The source of the sample is a study of blood T cell repertoires in COVID-19. Per the study methods: Reference gene primers were amplified, and this amplification served to estimate nucleated cell counts. The table came from immunoSEQ multiplex PCR; TCRdb's copy has only in-frame clones and leaves some out. Clonal size and the V and J genes are those of that table, whereas D and trimming came from the DNA. The sample contains roughly 240,000 clones, about 82% of which appear only once. Cohorts were assigned according to the clinical history that participants reported. All recovered Cohort 3 donors got two negative PCRs, got clearance, or saw symptom resolution. In germline, CDR1 is SGHNT, CDR2 YYREEE (reference sequence). This CDR3 has 13 amino acids. The V end lost 0 bases, the J end lost 3 bases, and 6 bases lay between the germline ends.

This TCR was sampled from a woman aged 50 to 60 who had recovered from COVID-19. The rearrangement uses TRBV5-4 and TRBJ1-2, with D perhaps TRBD1 (5 bases). The sequenced sample was PBMCs or T cells enriched from blood (not recorded which). CDR3 residues: CASSLAGDYGYTF. Written as DNA, the CDR3 is TGTGCCAGCAGCTTGGCGGGGGACTATGGCTACACCTTC.